The 3 T cell receptor beta chains reported below all come from one sample, sequenced in a study of blood T cell repertoires in COVID-19. Repertoires were generated with immunoSEQ multiplex PCR, while TCRdb's copy carries only in-frame clones and drops some. Among about 75,000 clones, less than 85% were seen once, and the ten largest hold 5.4%. The source material was peripheral blood. Receptor source: an elderly woman with active or convalescent COVID-19.

The rearrangement uses TRBV29-1 and TRBJ1-1; D is perhaps TRBD1 (5 bases). Per germline, CDR1 SQVTM and CDR2 ANQGSEA. The CDR3 is made up of 14 amino acids. The germline V and J ends were trimmed by 2 bases and 4 bases, with 14 bases remaining between them. The CDR3 DNA follows: TGCAGCGTTGAATTCGGGGGGGTAGGCACTGAAGCTTTCTTT. Amino acids: CSVEFGGVGTEAFF.

The CDR3 DNA follows: TGCAGCGGGGGCGGGACAGGCAGCGAAAAACTGTTTTTT. Encoded protein: CSGGGTGSEKLFF. The rearrangement joins TRBV29-1 to TRBJ1-4; 8 bases are shared with TRBD1. The length of the CDR3 is 13 residues. CDR1 and CDR2 from the germline V gene are SQVTM and ANQGSEA. Trimming at V came to 7 bases and at J to 8 bases, leaving 9 bases not matched to a gene.

The chain combines TRBV28 with TRBJ2-1; 9 bases fit TRBD2. Trimming cost V 1 base and J 7 bases; bases outside gene matches: 11. Per germline, CDR1 MDHEN and CDR2 SYDVKM. This CDR3 region has 17 residues. CDR3 in DNA: TGTGCCAGCAGTTTATCGGTCGGGCGGGAGGGTAAAAATGAGCAGTTCTTC. Its protein is CASSLSVGREGKNEQFF.